This T cell receptor beta chain was observed in a study of vaccination and CD4 T cells after COVID-19. Background on the study: Everyone enrolled got two doses of BNT162b2 or mRNA-1273 vaccine. The authors gave control cultures a CEFX pool, an HIV-1 Nef pool, or no peptide.

Time point of the sample: late sampling 161 to 241 days after vaccination in a few convalescent patients. Treatment defined: roughly 11-day PBMC culture with coronavirus spike peptide pools or control peptides (ViraFEST assay). Culture of about 1.8 million PBMCs per well took place with around 10 IU/ml IL-2 and roughly 9.8 ug/ml peptide pools. Germline CDR1 and CDR2: MDHEN and SYDVKM. This CDR3 contains 14 residues. V gave up 4 bases and J gave up 1 base; unmatched junction bases: 1. Sequence data for DNA of cultured CD4+ T cells were generated by the Oncomine TCR Beta short-read assay. Genomic DNA was extracted from cultured CD4+ T cells. TCRdb re-derived calls from the PCR reads in MiXCR, one entry per CDR3 protein. The sample records nearly 25,000 distinct CDR3 sequences, roughly 33% being singletons. In this sample, this clonotype turned up a few times. Its matching antigen is unknown.

The chain joins TRBV28 to TRBJ2-5; 9 bases line up with TRBD1. This TCR came from a human donor who had recovered from COVID-19. Sequences were derived from CD4+ T cells from blood, cultured in vitro, sampled about 7 months after SARS-CoV-2 vaccination. This CDR3 reads CASSSGQGQETQYF. The DNA of the CDR3 is TGTGCCAGCAGTTCGGGACAGGGCCAAGAGACCCAGTACTTC.